The entry that follows covers one T cell receptor (beta chain) sequence. The data were taken from a study of blood T cell repertoires in COVID-19. Sequenced by immunoSEQ multiplex PCR; TCRdb stores in-frame clones only, minus some. This repertoire shows some 340,000 clones, 80% to 85% found once; its top ten account for around 5%. CDR1 and CDR2 (germline): SNHLY, FYNNEI. Trimming left V 6 bases short and J 0 bases short, with 9 bases between. CDR3 length equals 14 residues. The source of this sequence is a woman in her forties or fifties who had recovered from COVID-19. Sequencing was carried out using PBMCs or T cells enriched from blood (not recorded which). The V call is TRBV2, the J call TRBJ1-3, with D unclear. The CDR3 region has the DNA TGTGCCAGCAGGAGCTATAACTCTGGAAACACCATATATTTT. Its protein is CASRSYNSGNTIYF.